These 16 T cell receptor beta chains came from one sample sequenced in a study of low-dose radiotherapy and immunotherapy resistance in tumors. The time point: after trial treatment. Described treatment: LDRT plus nivolumab, ipilimumab, low-dose cyclophosphamide and aspirin (RACIN trial). TRAV and TRBV primers primed cDNA for both TCRalpha and TCRbeta. TCRs were amplified for roughly 20 PCR cycles with a constant-region primer and V-primer adapter. TCRdb analysed the reads with MiXCR anew, one entry per CDR3 protein. The sample holds just over 90,000 distinct CDR3 sequences; 20% to 25% are singletons and the top ten take 9.5% to 15%. Sequenced here: PBMCs, sampled after low-dose radiotherapy plus immunotherapy. Receptor source: a female donor with ovarian cancer.

This clonotype appeared a few times. In nucleotides, the CDR3 is TGTGCCAGTAGTATGATAGCGGGAAAAGCAGATACGCAGTATTTT. Translating it yields CASSMIAGKADTQYF. V is TRBV19 and J is TRBJ2-3, with 8 positions matching TRBD2. The CDR3 consists of 15 residues. Germline V CDR1 and CDR2: LNHDA, SQIVND (reference sequence). Trimming took 3 bases from V and 4 from J; bases not matched to a gene: 6.

The V call is TRBV18, the J call TRBJ2-3; 10 bases match TRBD2. This CDR3 contains 16 residues. The germline CDR1 and CDR2 sequences are KGHSH and LQKENI. V gave up 0 bases and J gave up 1 base; unmatched junction bases: 1. The DNA for the CDR3 is TGTGCCAGCTCACCACCCGGACTAGCGGGCACAGATACGCAGTATTTT. Translation gives CASSPPGLAGTDTQYF.

This clonotype was counted many times. In DNA, the CDR3 is TGTGCCAGCAGCCCGGAGGGGCGGGGCACAGATACGCAGTATTTT. It encodes CASSPEGRGTDTQYF. The chain uses TRBV11-3 and TRBJ2-3; D is possibly TRBD2 (6 bases). This CDR3 has 15 amino acids. Per germline, CDR1 SGHNT and CDR2 YENEEA. Trimming removed 5 bases at V and 1 base at J, with 13 bases between.

This clonotype appeared many times. The CDR3 bases are TGTGCCAGCAGTTTATTCGCCGGGAACTACGAGCAGTACTTC. Translation gives CASSLFAGNYEQYF. The chain is built from TRBV27 and TRBJ2-7, with D tentatively TRBD2 (5 bases). With 1 base removed from V and 3 bases from J, the gap between germline ends came to 10 bases. The germline CDR1 and CDR2 sequences are MNHEY and SMNVEV (reference sequence). This CDR3 is 14 amino acids long.

Details on this clonotype: One base away lies a much larger clone, so this may be a sequencing read error. This chain connects TRBV29-1 to TRBJ2-3, with D maybe TRBD1 (6 bases). The germline CDR1 and CDR2 sequences are SQVTM and ANQGSEA. The CDR3 consists of 12 residues. This chain's CDR3 is CSVGLGGDTQCF. The CDR3, as DNA: TGCAGCGTTGGTTTAGGGGGAGATACGCAGTGTTTT.

The CDR3 DNA is TGTGCCAGCACAATAAAGAAGGACGGGGAGCTGTTTTTT. Amino acids: CASTIKKDGELFF. V and J are TRBV18 and TRBJ2-2, with D unclear. This CDR3 region has 13 residues. Per germline, CDR1 KGHSH and CDR2 LQKENI. Trimming removed 8 bases from V and 7 bases from J, with 14 bases in between.

The CDR3 nucleotides read TGTGCCAGCAGCGCCGACAGGGGGCCTTACAATGAGCAGTTCTTC. Translating it yields CASSADRGPYNEQFF. V usage is TRBV7-9 and J usage is TRBJ2-1, with 10 nucleotides matching TRBD1. CDR3 size: 15 residues. Germline CDR1 and CDR2: SEHNR and FQNEAQ (reference sequence). Trimming removed 5 bases from V and 4 bases from J; junction bases left unmatched: 5.

J is TRBJ2-1 and V is TRBV5-1; D might be TRBD1 (5 bases). Germline CDR1 SGHRS, CDR2 YFSETQ. The V gene lost 4 bases and the J gene lost 9 bases, with 14 bases spanning the gap. This CDR3 region has 13 residues. The CDR3 DNA follows: TGCGCCAGCAGCGACAGCAGGGTCGGTGAGCAGTTCTTC. Protein product: CASSDSRVGEQFF.

This clonotype was observed many times. This rearrangement joins TRBV27 to TRBJ2-7; possible D gene TRBD1, 5 bases. Trimming removed 10 bases at V and 4 bases at J, with 23 bases between. The CDR3 is 15 residues long. The germline V gene has CDR1 MNHEY and CDR2 SMNVEV (reference sequence). CDR3 nucleotide sequence: TGTGCCACCTCGCCTTTGGGCAGGGAAATGTACGAGCAGTACTTC. It translates to CATSPLGREMYEQYF.

Details on this clonotype: This likely came from a read error, as a far larger clone is one base away. The chain employs TRBV7-9 and TRBJ2-1; 12 nucleotides agree with TRBD2. The germline gives CDR1 SEHNR, CDR2 FQNEAQ (reference sequence). This CDR3 contains 18 residues. The DNA for the CDR3 is TGCGCCAGCAGCTTTCCTAGCGGGAGGGCCCAGTCCTACAATGAGCAGTTCTTC. Translating it yields CASSFPSGRAQSYNEQFF.

This clonotype appeared many times. V gene TRBV12-3 or TRBV12-4 combines with J gene TRBJ1-1; TRBD1 might be the D (5 bases). Trimming removed 5 bases at V and 5 bases at J, with 30 bases between. The CDR3 is 19 amino acids. The DNA of the CDR3 is TGTGCCAGCAGTAAACCTGTGAATCAGGGTTGGGGCGCAGGGACTGAAGCTTTCTTT. Translating gives CASSKPVNQGWGAGTEAFF.

This clonotype has at least ten counts. DNA for the CDR3: TGTGCCAGCAGCTTGAAACAGTTTACTGAAGCTTTCTTT. Translation: CASSLKQFTEAFF. The rearrangement uses TRBV7-6 and TRBJ1-1, with D uncertain. This CDR3 spans 13 amino acids. The V gene lost 3 bases and the J gene lost 5 bases, with 10 bases spanning the gap. Germline-derived CDR1 and CDR2 are SGHVS and FNYEAQ.

This clonotype was seen repeatedly, ten times or more. This chain joins TRBV10-3 and TRBJ1-5, with D maybe TRBD1 (6 bases). V lost 0 bases, J lost 2 bases, and 17 bases lay in between. The CDR3 totals 18 residues. Per germline, CDR1 ENHRY and CDR2 SYGVKD. DNA for the CDR3: TGTGCCATCAGTGAGTCGATACAGGGAGGCTTTGGCAATCAGCCCCAGCATTTT. Amino acid sequence: CAISESIQGGFGNQPQHF.

This clonotype was seen at least ten times. V gene TRBV5-4 combines with J gene TRBJ2-5; 9 bases align to TRBD1. The V and J ends lost 3 bases and 2 bases, in that order; junction bases with no gene match: 5. The CDR3 loop spans 15 amino acids. Per germline, CDR1 SGHNT and CDR2 YYREEE (reference sequence). CDR3 loop: CASSSRQGVQETQYF. The CDR3 coding sequence is TGTGCCAGCAGCTCCCGACAGGGGGTACAAGAGACCCAGTACTTC.

The sample holds many counts of this clonotype. The chain joins TRBV5-6 to TRBJ2-1; D remains unclear. Germline assignment: CDR1 SGHDT and CDR2 YYEEEE. V was pared by 3 bases and J by 5 bases, with 12 bases between. This CDR3 contains 14 residues. The CDR3, as DNA: TGTGCCAGCAGCTCCCCCCCGGCCAACAATGAGCAGTTCTTC. Translating gives CASSSPPANNEQFF.

The chain joins TRBV5-1 to TRBJ1-2; D is unclear. From germline, CDR1 is SGHRS and CDR2 YFSETQ. This CDR3 is built from 10 residues. V was shortened by 7 bases and J by 12 bases, with 13 bases between the two germline ends. The CDR3 DNA reads TGCGCCAGCTGGCCCTCCGTCGACACCTTC. Translating gives CASWPSVDTF. Full variable domain (outside the CDR3, taken from reference TRBV5-1 and TRBJ1-2): KAGVTQTPRYLIKTRGQQVTLSCSPISGHRSVSWYQQTPGQGLQFLFEYFSETQRNKGNFPGRFSGRQFSNSRSEMNVSTLELGDSALYLCASWPSVDTFGSGTRLTVV.